One and the same sample provided the 28 T cell receptor beta chains below, sequenced in a study of Ad26.COV2.S vaccination and SARS-CoV-2 variants. Documented treatment: 15 to 20 received Ad26.COV2.S at low or high dose, single or two shots; five or six received placebo; per-sample allocation not given. Following the first vaccine or placebo injection, samples were taken on day 63. This table comes from immunoSEQ multiplex PCR, and its TCRdb copy is limited to in-frame clones, with some not included. Seen here are 380,000 or so clones, approximately 86% observed once, and the top ten hold around 10%. Sample: peripheral blood, taken in a trial of Ad26.COV2.S vaccine versus placebo. The receptors originated from a person between 18 and 65 years old who received the Ad26.COV2.S COVID-19 vaccine or a placebo.

In its sample, this clone was seen once. The chain couples TRBV6-5 to TRBJ2-7; D gene uncertain. Looked up from germline, CDR1 is MNHEY and CDR2 is SVGAGI. The CDR3 sequence is 15 residues long. Trimming pared 0 bases from V and 5 bases from J, leaving 14 bases between. This CDR3 is CASSYSWRGGDEQYF. The CDR3 region has the DNA TGTGCCAGCAGTTACTCGTGGAGAGGTGGGGACGAGCAGTACTTC.

The J gene is TRBJ2-1, the V gene TRBV2; no clear D gene. The CDR3 is 15 amino acids. The germline CDR1 and CDR2 sequences are SNHLY and FYNNEI. CDR3 region: CATKSRSPTYNEQFF. The CDR3 coding sequence is TGTGCAACCAAATCTCGGAGTCCAACCTACAATGAGCAGTTCTTC.

The chain uses TRBV2 and TRBJ2-3; 9 nucleotides agree with TRBD2. J gave up 1 base and V 1 base, and 3 bases lay outside the gene matches. CDR3 length: 16 amino acids. CDR1 and CDR2 from the germline V gene are SNHLY and FYNNEI. This CDR3 reads CASSEVASGGTDTQYF. In DNA, the CDR3 is TGTGCCAGCAGTGAAGTGGCTAGCGGGGGCACAGATACGCAGTATTTT.

This sequence joins TRBV9 and TRBJ2-2; D not certain. Trimming removed 3 bases at V and 2 bases at J, with 8 bases between. The CDR3 contains 14 residues. Germline V CDR1 and CDR2: SGDLS, YYNGEE. The CDR3 DNA is TGTGCCAGCAGCGGATTGGATAACACCGGGGAGCTGTTTTTT. This translates into CASSGLDNTGELFF.

In the case of this clone: This same CDR3 is encoded by further DNA sequences in the sample. The J gene is TRBJ1-5, the V gene TRBV12-3 or TRBV12-4; D not resolved. Trimming took off 6 bases at V and 5 bases at J, with 8 bases between the two ends. This CDR3 region has 12 residues. The CDR3 spells CASSPGDQPQHF. CDR3 nucleotides: TGTGCCAGCAGCCCGGGAGATCAGCCCCAGCATTTT.

The rearrangement uses TRBV12-3 or TRBV12-4 and TRBJ1-1; 8 nucleotides match TRBD1. The CDR3 has 13 amino acids. V lost 7 bases, J lost 4 bases, and 5 bases stayed unmatched. The CDR3 region is CASTQGAGTEAFF. DNA of the CDR3: TGTGCCAGCACCCAGGGGGCTGGCACTGAAGCTTTCTTT.

In this sample, this clone turned up once. V is TRBV7-2 and J is TRBJ2-7; 7 bases fit TRBD2. This CDR3 has 13 residues. Unmatched junction bases numbered 11, after V lost 8 bases and J lost 7 bases. Germline V CDR1 and CDR2: SGHTA, FQGNSA. The CDR3 sequence: CASRAGMAREQYF. In nucleotides, the CDR3 is TGTGCCAGCCGAGCGGGAATGGCTCGGGAGCAGTACTTC.

Only one count was recorded for this clone. The chain employs TRBV19 and TRBJ1-2; D is perhaps TRBD1 (5 bases). Trimming removed 5 bases at V and 2 bases at J, with 15 bases between. CDR1 LNHDA and CDR2 SQIVND come from the germline V gene (reference sequence). The CDR3 is 15 amino acids. CDR3 protein: CASSSNRDGNYGYTF. CDR3 nucleotides: TGTGCCAGTAGTTCTAACCGGGACGGCAACTATGGCTACACCTTC.

The rearrangement joins TRBV3-1 (or the pseudogene TRBV3-2) to TRBJ2-4; 7 bases agree with TRBD2. Germline V lookup: CDR1 LGHDT, CDR2 YNNKEL (reference sequence). This CDR3 has 17 residues. Losses at the gene ends were 2 bases for V and 2 bases for J; bases not matched to a gene: 9. The CDR3 reads CASSQSRTGRTKNIQYF. CDR3 nucleotide sequence: TGTGCCAGCAGCCAATCCAGAACCGGGAGGACCAAAAACATTCAGTACTTC.

The chain couples TRBV4-3 to TRBJ1-5; D is unclear. Trimming stripped 0 bases from V and 7 bases from J, with 7 bases between. This CDR3 is built from 13 residues. The germline V gene encodes CDR1 LGHNA and CDR2 YSLEER. As DNA, the CDR3 is TGCGCCAGCAGCCAAGAAAGGAGACAGCCCCAGCATTTT. Residues: CASSQERRQPQHF.

The chain employs TRBV4-1 and TRBJ1-6; D unclear. With 3 bases removed from V and 8 bases from J, the gap between germline ends came to 8 bases. The CDR3 loop spans 13 amino acids. Germline V gives CDR1 MGHRA, CDR2 YSYEKL. The chain's CDR3 is CASSHEAYSPLHF. The CDR3 DNA reads TGCGCCAGCAGCCATGAAGCTTATTCACCCCTCCACTTT.

This sequence joins TRBV29-1 and TRBJ2-4, with TRBD1 matching 7 bases. The V and J ends lost 6 bases and 1 base, in that order; junction bases with no gene match: 9. The CDR3 is 15 amino acids. Germline CDR1 and CDR2: SQVTM and ANQGSEA. CDR3 in DNA: TGCAGCGTCGAGACAGGGTATGGGGCCAAAAACATTCAGTACTTC. Protein sequence: CSVETGYGAKNIQYF.

A few counts support this clone. J is TRBJ1-3 and V is TRBV5-6, with a possible D match to TRBD1 (5 bases). The CDR3 totals 14 residues. V was cut by 3 bases and J by 4 bases, with 11 bases left in between. Germline values: CDR1 SGHDT, CDR2 YYEEEE. The CDR3 DNA reads TGTGCCAGCAGCTCCGGGACGTTCGGAAACACCATATATTTT. Translated, it gives CASSSGTFGNTIYF.

In DNA, the CDR3 is TGTGCCAGCTCACACGGGACAGGGGCTGGAAACACCATATATTTT. This translates into CASSHGTGAGNTIYF. The V call is TRBV18, the J call TRBJ1-3; 10 positions match TRBD1. The CDR3 sequence is 15 residues long. Germline lookup yields CDR1 KGHSH and CDR2 LQKENI. V trimming: 4 bases; J trimming: 2 bases; junction bases outside the gene matches: 2.

The V gene is TRBV5-1, the J gene TRBJ1-2; D is perhaps TRBD1 (5 bases). V was clipped by 0 bases and J by 3 bases, with 9 bases between them. Germline CDR1 SGHRS, CDR2 YFSETQ. There are 14 residues in the CDR3. The CDR3 reads CASSLVQADYGYTF. In DNA, the CDR3 is TGCGCCAGCAGCTTGGTACAGGCGGACTATGGCTACACCTTC.

The chain joins TRBV7-2 to TRBJ2-1, with D maybe TRBD1 (5 bases). Germline V lookup: CDR1 SGHTA, CDR2 FQGNSA. The CDR3 has 15 amino acids. V was clipped by 0 bases and J by 6 bases, with 12 bases between them. CDR3 region: CASSLAVVQGNEQFF. In DNA form, the CDR3 reads TGTGCCAGCAGCTTAGCGGTAGTCCAGGGCAATGAGCAGTTCTTC.

V usage is TRBV28 and J usage is TRBJ1-5, with a weak D call TRBD1 (5 bases). Germline V gene lookup returns CDR1 MDHEN and CDR2 SYDVKM. The CDR3 contains 14 residues. V lost 11 bases and J 0 bases, leaving 14 bases between the germline ends. CDR3 residues: CAANGGYSNQPQHF. The CDR3 nucleotides read TGTGCCGCGAACGGGGGGTATAGCAATCAGCCCCAGCATTTT. Based on the CDR3 plus reference TRBV28 and TRBJ1-5, the full variable domain is DVKVTQSSRYLVKRTGEKVFLECVQDMDHENMFWYRQDPGLGLRLIYFSYDVKMKEKGDIPEGYSVSREKKERFSLILESASTNQTSMYLCAANGGYSNQPQHFGDGTRLSIL.

This rearrangement joins TRBV12-3 or TRBV12-4 to TRBJ1-5; no reliable D call. The CDR3 is made up of 11 amino acids. V lost 1 base to trimming and J lost 9 bases, with 4 bases between them. The chain's CDR3 is CASSLVGPQHF. DNA of the CDR3: TGTGCCAGCAGTTTAGTTGGGCCCCAGCATTTT.

The J gene is TRBJ1-4, the V gene TRBV7-9; 9 nucleotides line up with TRBD1. The CDR3 is 14 residues long. From germline, CDR1 is SEHNR and CDR2 FQNEAQ (reference sequence). The ends lost 6 bases at V and 5 bases at J; junction bases unmatched: 4. The DNA for the CDR3 is TGTGCCAGCAGGACAGGGGGAAACAATGAAAAACTGTTTTTT. It specifies CASRTGGNNEKLFF.

This chain joins TRBV5-5 and TRBJ2-7, with 7 positions matching TRBD1. CDR3 size: 14 residues. The J segment lost 2 bases and the V segment lost 0 bases, leaving 2 bases of the junction unmatched. CDR1 and CDR2 from the germline V gene are SGHKS and YYEKEE (reference sequence). The DNA of the CDR3 is TGTGCCAGCAGCTTGGGGCAGGGGGCCTACGAGCAGTACTTC. Encoded protein: CASSLGQGAYEQYF.

This clone has just a few counts. V usage is TRBV25-1 and J usage is TRBJ2-3; TRBD2 matches 10 bases. This CDR3 is built from 16 residues. Germline V gives CDR1 MGHDK, CDR2 SYGVNS. V shed 3 bases, J shed 3 bases, and the junction held 6 bases outside the gene matches. This CDR3 reads CASSDIAGGGTDTQYF. The CDR3, as DNA: TGTGCCAGCAGTGATATAGCGGGGGGAGGGACAGATACGCAGTATTTT.

This chain uses TRBV11-2 with TRBJ1-6, with 7 bases lining up with TRBD1. Per the germline V gene, CDR1 is SGHAT and CDR2 is FQNNGV. V shed 5 bases and J 9 bases; nucleotides not matched to a gene: 13. The CDR3 loop spans 16 amino acids. CDR3 sequence reads: CASSPGRGQRISPLHF. In DNA, the CDR3 is TGTGCCAGCAGCCCAGGGAGGGGACAGCGAATTTCACCCCTCCACTTT.

The chain carries TRBV19 and TRBJ1-1; D perhaps matches TRBD1 (6 bases). CDR1 LNHDA and CDR2 SQIVND come from the germline V gene (reference sequence). Trimming left V 2 bases short and J 5 bases short, with 9 bases between. The CDR3 length is 13 residues. CDR3 in amino acids: CASSIQGSTEAFF. As DNA, the CDR3 is TGTGCCAGTAGTATACAGGGGAGTACTGAAGCTTTCTTT.

V and J are TRBV5-8 and TRBJ1-5; D is uncertain. Germline-derived CDR1 and CDR2 are SGHTS and YDEGEE. The CDR3 is 12 amino acids. V was clipped by 3 bases and J by 10 bases, with 11 bases between them. As DNA, the CDR3 is TGTGCCAGCAGCTGGGGAGCAGGCCCCCAGCATTTT. Protein sequence: CASSWGAGPQHF.

V usage is TRBV6-5 and J usage is TRBJ2-5; the match to TRBD2 covers 8 bases. Germline CDR1 MNHEY, CDR2 SVGAGI. The trim removed 5 bases at V and 7 bases at J, leaving 9 bases unmatched. This CDR3 has 14 residues. The chain's CDR3 is CASSHQAGAVTQYF. Here the CDR3 DNA reads TGTGCCAGCAGTCACCAAGCGGGAGCGGTGACCCAGTACTTC.

This rearrangement joins TRBV7-9 to TRBJ1-2; D is ambiguous. Germline V lookup: CDR1 SEHNR, CDR2 FQNEAQ (reference sequence). V was shortened by 6 bases and J by 4 bases, with 6 bases between the two germline ends. The CDR3 runs to 11 residues. CDR3 in amino acids: CASRPFYGYTF. In DNA form, the CDR3 reads TGTGCCAGCAGACCCTTCTATGGCTACACCTTC.

V is TRBV6-5 and J is TRBJ1-3; no reliable D call. The CDR3 has 14 residues. V shed 6 bases and J shed 0 bases, with 9 bases lying between them. The germline CDR1 and CDR2 sequences are MNHEY and SVGAGI. The CDR3 nucleotides read TGTGCCAGCAGGGACTATTACTCTGGAAACACCATATATTTT. Encoded protein: CASRDYYSGNTIYF.

The chain recombines TRBV19 with TRBJ2-1, with TRBD1 matching over 9 bases. The CDR3 has 15 residues. The V and J ends lost 8 bases and 7 bases, in that order; junction bases with no gene match: 12. In germline, CDR1 is LNHDA, CDR2 SQIVND (reference sequence). CDR3 region: CASSFEDRGWNEQFF. The CDR3 bases are TGTGCCAGTTCTTTTGAGGACAGGGGATGGAATGAGCAGTTCTTC.